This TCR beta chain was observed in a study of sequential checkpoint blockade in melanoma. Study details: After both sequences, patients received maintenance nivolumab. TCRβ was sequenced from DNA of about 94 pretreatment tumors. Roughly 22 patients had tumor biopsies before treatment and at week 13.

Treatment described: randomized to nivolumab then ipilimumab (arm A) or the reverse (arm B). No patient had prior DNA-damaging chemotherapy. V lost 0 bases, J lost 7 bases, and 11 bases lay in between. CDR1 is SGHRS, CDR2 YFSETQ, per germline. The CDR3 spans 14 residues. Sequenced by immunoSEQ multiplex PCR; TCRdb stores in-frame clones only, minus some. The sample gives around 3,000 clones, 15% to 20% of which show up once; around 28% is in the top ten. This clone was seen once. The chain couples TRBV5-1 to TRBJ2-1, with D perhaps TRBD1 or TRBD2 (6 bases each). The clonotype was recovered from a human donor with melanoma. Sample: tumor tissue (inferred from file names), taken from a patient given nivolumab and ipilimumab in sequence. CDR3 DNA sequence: TGCGCCAGCAGCTTGGGGGGGGCCGGAAATGAGCAGTTCTTC. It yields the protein CASSLGGAGNEQFF.